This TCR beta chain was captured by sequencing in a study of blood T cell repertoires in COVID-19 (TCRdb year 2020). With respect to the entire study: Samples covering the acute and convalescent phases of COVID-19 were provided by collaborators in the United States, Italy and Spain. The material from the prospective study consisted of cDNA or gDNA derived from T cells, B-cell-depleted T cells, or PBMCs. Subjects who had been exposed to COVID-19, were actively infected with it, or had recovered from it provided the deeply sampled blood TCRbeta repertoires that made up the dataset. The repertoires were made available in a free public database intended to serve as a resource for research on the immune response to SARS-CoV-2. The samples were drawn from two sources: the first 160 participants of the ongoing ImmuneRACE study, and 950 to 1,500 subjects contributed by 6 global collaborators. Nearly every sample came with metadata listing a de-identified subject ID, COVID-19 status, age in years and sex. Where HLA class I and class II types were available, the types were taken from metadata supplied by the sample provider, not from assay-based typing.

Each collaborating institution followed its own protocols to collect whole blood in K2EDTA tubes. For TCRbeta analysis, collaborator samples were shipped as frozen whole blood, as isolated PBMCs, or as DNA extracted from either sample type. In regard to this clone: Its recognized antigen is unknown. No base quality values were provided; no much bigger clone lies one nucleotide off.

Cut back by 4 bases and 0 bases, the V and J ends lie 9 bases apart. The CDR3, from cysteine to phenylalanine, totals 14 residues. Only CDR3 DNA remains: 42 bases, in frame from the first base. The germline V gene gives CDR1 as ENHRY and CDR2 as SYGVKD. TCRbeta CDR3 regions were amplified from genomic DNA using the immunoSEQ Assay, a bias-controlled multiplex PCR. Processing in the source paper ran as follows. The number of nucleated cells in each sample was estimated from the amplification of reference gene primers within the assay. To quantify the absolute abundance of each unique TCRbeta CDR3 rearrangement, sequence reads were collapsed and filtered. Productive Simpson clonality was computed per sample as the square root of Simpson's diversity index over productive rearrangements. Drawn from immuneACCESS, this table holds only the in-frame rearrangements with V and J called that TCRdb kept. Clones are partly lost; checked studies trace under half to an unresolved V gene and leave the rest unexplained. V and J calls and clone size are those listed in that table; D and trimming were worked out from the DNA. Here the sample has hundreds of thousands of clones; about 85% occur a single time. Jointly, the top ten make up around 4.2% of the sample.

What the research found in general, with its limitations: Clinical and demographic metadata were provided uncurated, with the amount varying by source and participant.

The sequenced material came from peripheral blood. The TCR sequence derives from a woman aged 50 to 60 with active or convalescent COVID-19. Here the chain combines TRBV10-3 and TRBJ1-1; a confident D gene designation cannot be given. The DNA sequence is TGTGCCATCAGTGTTGGAGGAATGAACACTGAAGCTTTCTTT. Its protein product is CAISVGGMNTEAFF.